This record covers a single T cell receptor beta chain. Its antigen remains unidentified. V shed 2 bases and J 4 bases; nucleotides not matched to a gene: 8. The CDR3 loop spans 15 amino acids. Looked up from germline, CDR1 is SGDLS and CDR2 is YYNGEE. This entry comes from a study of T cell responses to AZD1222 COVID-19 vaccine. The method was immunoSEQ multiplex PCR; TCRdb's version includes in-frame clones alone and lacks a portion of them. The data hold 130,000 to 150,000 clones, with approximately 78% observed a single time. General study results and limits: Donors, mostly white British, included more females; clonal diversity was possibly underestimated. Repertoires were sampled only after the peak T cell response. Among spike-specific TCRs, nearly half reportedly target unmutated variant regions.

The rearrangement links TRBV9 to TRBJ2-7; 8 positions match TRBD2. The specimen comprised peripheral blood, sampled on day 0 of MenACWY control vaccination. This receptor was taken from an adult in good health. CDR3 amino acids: CASSVPAGANYEQYV. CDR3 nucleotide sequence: TGTGCCAGCAGCGTGCCAGCGGGGGCCAATTACGAGCAGTACGTC.